Listed below are T cell receptor beta chains from one sample, sequenced in a study of CD8 T cells in Susac syndrome. TCRdb reprocessed the immunoSEQ multiplex PCR reads via MiXCR and lists one record per CDR3 protein. The repertoire has some 160,000 distinct CDR3 sequences, 85% to 95% of them found once; the top ten carry roughly 0.12%. Sequencing was done on a sample of CD4+ T cells from PBMCs. The source is a human donor with Susac syndrome. Both conserved end residues are part of each CDR3. The D gene is left open where the match is weak. Clone size appears in some rows only: once, few, many, or a class for an expanded clone.

v_call: TRBV6-1; clone_size: NA; d_call: NA; j_call: TRBJ1-5; cdr3_aa: CASRERSNQPQHF; cdr3_nt: TGTGCCAGCAGGGAAAGAAGCAATCAGCCCCAGCATTTT
v_call: TRBV20-1; clone_size: once; d_call: NA; j_call: TRBJ2-3; cdr3_aa: CSAMGGSTDTQYF; cdr3_nt: TGCAGTGCCATGGGGGGTAGCACAGATACGCAGTATTTT
v_call: TRBV7-2; clone_size: NA; d_call: TRBD2; j_call: TRBJ2-1; cdr3_aa: CASSTSGGIYNEQFF; cdr3_nt: TGTGCCAGCAGCACTAGCGGGGGGATCTACAATGAGCAGTTCTTC
v_call: TRBV12-3/TRBV12-4; clone_size: NA; d_call: TRBD1; j_call: TRBJ1-5; cdr3_aa: CASSLNGQANQPQHF; cdr3_nt: TGTGCCAGCAGTCTAAACGGACAGGCGAATCAGCCCCAGCATTTT
v_call: TRBV7-9; clone_size: NA; d_call: NA; j_call: TRBJ1-2; cdr3_aa: CASSSRTAFTYGYTF; cdr3_nt: TGTGCCAGCAGCTCCCGGACAGCTTTCACCTATGGCTACACCTTC
v_call: TRBV20-1; clone_size: NA; d_call: TRBD1; j_call: TRBJ1-1; cdr3_aa: CSARQQGVSTEAFF; cdr3_nt: TGCAGTGCTAGGCAACAGGGGGTATCTACTGAAGCTTTCTTT
v_call: TRBV11-2; clone_size: NA; d_call: NA; j_call: TRBJ2-2; cdr3_aa: CASSNRKQGNGELFF; cdr3_nt: TGTGCCAGCAGCAATAGAAAGCAGGGGAACGGGGAGCTGTTTTTT
v_call: TRBV25-1; clone_size: NA; d_call: NA; j_call: TRBJ1-2; cdr3_aa: CASSWADMGYTF; cdr3_nt: TGTGCCAGCAGTTGGGCGGACATGGGCTACACCTTC
v_call: TRBV12-3/TRBV12-4; clone_size: NA; d_call: NA; j_call: TRBJ2-3; cdr3_aa: CASSWGDSSTDTQYF; cdr3_nt: TGTGCCAGCAGTTGGGGGGACAGCAGCACAGATACGCAGTATTTT
v_call: TRBV7-8; clone_size: few; d_call: NA; j_call: TRBJ2-5; cdr3_aa: CASSIGIQETQYF; cdr3_nt: TGTGCCAGCAGCATCGGGATCCAAGAGACCCAGTACTTC
v_call: TRBV5-1; clone_size: NA; d_call: NA; j_call: TRBJ2-7; cdr3_aa: CASSLGSPYEQYF; cdr3_nt: TGCGCCAGCAGCTTGGGTAGCCCCTACGAGCAGTACTTC
v_call: TRBV4-2; clone_size: NA; d_call: NA; j_call: TRBJ2-1; cdr3_aa: CASSQDFAEQFF; cdr3_nt: TGTGCCAGCAGCCAAGATTTTGCTGAGCAGTTCTTC
v_call: TRBV29-1; clone_size: NA; d_call: NA; j_call: TRBJ2-7; cdr3_aa: CSVEGGGNEQYF; cdr3_nt: TGCAGCGTTGAAGGGGGGGGCAACGAGCAGTACTTC
v_call: TRBV7-9; clone_size: NA; d_call: NA; j_call: TRBJ1-6; cdr3_aa: CASSLEGPSPLHF; cdr3_nt: TGTGCCAGCAGCTTAGAGGGTCCTTCACCCCTCCACTTT
v_call: TRBV20-1; clone_size: NA; d_call: NA; j_call: TRBJ1-2; cdr3_aa: CSARPGGRHGYTF; cdr3_nt: TGCAGTGCTAGACCCGGGGGCCGGCATGGCTACACCTTC
v_call: TRBV7-6; clone_size: NA; d_call: TRBD1; j_call: TRBJ2-3; cdr3_aa: CASSLQGARGTDTQYF; cdr3_nt: TGTGCCAGCAGCTTGCAGGGGGCCCGGGGCACAGATACGCAGTATTTT
v_call: TRBV7-9; clone_size: NA; d_call: NA; j_call: TRBJ2-4; cdr3_aa: CASTSEGAKNIQYF; cdr3_nt: TGTGCCAGCACCTCAGAGGGAGCCAAAAACATTCAGTACTTC
v_call: TRBV4-2; clone_size: NA; d_call: TRBD1; j_call: TRBJ2-5; cdr3_aa: CASSTGTGPQETQYF; cdr3_nt: TGTGCCAGCAGCACGGGGACAGGGCCTCAAGAGACCCAGTACTTC
v_call: TRBV27; clone_size: NA; d_call: TRBD2; j_call: TRBJ2-1; cdr3_aa: CASSLSLARTSASSEQFF; cdr3_nt: TGTGCCAGCAGTTTATCTCTCGCCAGAACTAGCGCATCAAGTGAGCAGTTCTTC
v_call: TRBV7-9; clone_size: NA; d_call: NA; j_call: TRBJ2-3; cdr3_aa: CASSLRRWGASGATDTQYF; cdr3_nt: TGTGCCAGCAGCTTAAGACGCTGGGGGGCCAGCGGGGCCACAGATACGCAGTATTTT
v_call: TRBV13; clone_size: NA; d_call: NA; j_call: TRBJ1-2; cdr3_aa: CASRQAPAGSNYGYTF; cdr3_nt: TGTGCCAGCAGACAAGCCCCGGCAGGTTCTAACTATGGCTACACCTTC
v_call: TRBV25-1; clone_size: NA; d_call: NA; j_call: TRBJ1-5; cdr3_aa: CASSENSNQPQHF; cdr3_nt: TGTGCCAGCAGTGAAAATAGCAATCAGCCCCAGCATTTT
v_call: TRBV9; clone_size: NA; d_call: NA; j_call: TRBJ2-1; cdr3_aa: CASSVDGGLGSYNEQFF; cdr3_nt: TGTGCCAGCAGCGTTGATGGGGGGCTTGGCTCCTACAATGAGCAGTTCTTC
v_call: TRBV5-4; clone_size: NA; d_call: NA; j_call: TRBJ2-7; cdr3_aa: CASSSGPIGGTAYEQYF; cdr3_nt: TGTGCCAGCAGTTCTGGACCGATAGGGGGGACCGCCTACGAGCAGTACTTC
v_call: TRBV3-1; clone_size: once; d_call: NA; j_call: TRBJ1-1; cdr3_aa: CASSIGGSTEAFF; cdr3_nt: TGTGCCAGCAGCATCGGAGGGAGCACTGAAGCTTTCTTT
v_call: TRBV10-1; clone_size: NA; d_call: TRBD1; j_call: TRBJ2-1; cdr3_aa: CASSDRGHDEQFF; cdr3_nt: TGCGCCAGCAGTGACAGGGGGCATGATGAGCAGTTCTTC
v_call: TRBV20-1; clone_size: NA; d_call: TRBD1; j_call: TRBJ2-7; cdr3_aa: CSAPGTGSYEQYF; cdr3_nt: TGCAGTGCCCCCGGGACAGGGTCCTACGAGCAGTACTTC
v_call: TRBV27; clone_size: once; d_call: NA; j_call: TRBJ2-7; cdr3_aa: CASSPNRARASEQYF; cdr3_nt: TGTGCCAGCAGTCCCAACAGGGCCCGAGCTAGCGAGCAGTACTTC